These 15 T cell receptor beta chains share one sample of origin, sequenced in a study of T cell responses to AZD1222 COVID-19 vaccine. Sequencing used immunoSEQ multiplex PCR; TCRdb keeps in-frame clones, though not all of them. This sample has around 46,000 clones, with about 91% found just once. Sequences were derived from peripheral blood, sampled 28 days after the second AZD1222 dose. The source is an adult who received the AZD1222 COVID-19 vaccine.

A single count supports this clone. J is TRBJ1-2 and V is TRBV18; D unresolved. The V end lost 3 bases, the J end lost 4 bases, and 12 bases lay between the germline ends. The CDR3 has 14 residues. CDR1 and CDR2 (germline): KGHSH, LQKENI. The CDR3, as DNA: TGTGCCAGCTCACCTGTCGGAGAAGCCTATGGCTACACCTTC. Amino acids: CASSPVGEAYGYTF.

This clone was counted once. The CDR3 reads CATSDSPPWLPNTGELFF. The CDR3 DNA reads as TGTGCCACCAGTGATTCTCCCCCTTGGCTTCCGAACACCGGGGAGCTGTTTTTT. The gene calls are TRBV24-1 and TRBJ2-2; D is undetermined. The V end was cut by 2 bases, the J end by 0 bases, with 15 bases between. Germline values: CDR1 KGHDR, CDR2 SFDVKD. CDR3 length: 18 amino acids.

Only one count was recorded for this clone. V gene TRBV6-2 or TRBV6-3 combines with J gene TRBJ1-5; maybe TRBD1 (5 bases). Trimming left V 6 bases short and J 3 bases short, with 15 bases between. Germline V gene lookup returns CDR1 MNHEY and CDR2 SVGEGT. The CDR3 extends over 15 amino acids. The CDR3 DNA sequence: TGTGCCAGCAGCGTCCAGGGAACTTACAATCAGCCCCAGCATTTT. Translating it yields CASSVQGTYNQPQHF.

The chain employs TRBV12-3 or TRBV12-4 and TRBJ1-6, with 7 bases aligning to TRBD1. There are 13 residues in the CDR3. V lost 1 base, J lost 13 bases, and 4 bases stayed unmatched. The CDR3 DNA sequence: TGTGCCAGCAGTTTAGGGACAGGAAGCCCCCTCCACTTT. It encodes CASSLGTGSPLHF.

This chain links TRBV6-4 with TRBJ2-3; no clear D gene. Trimming left V 3 bases short and J 2 bases short, with 18 bases between. Germline V lookup: CDR1 MRHNA, CDR2 SNTAGT. The CDR3 totals 17 residues. The CDR3 nucleotides read TGTGCCAGCAGTGATTCGGGTTTCGGCCGCTACACAGATACGCAGTATTTT. This encodes CASSDSGFGRYTDTQYF.

The chain joins TRBV7-8 to TRBJ2-7; 8 nucleotides agree with TRBD1. This CDR3 is 15 amino acids long. CDR1 SGHVS and CDR2 FQNEAQ come from the germline V gene. V lost 5 bases to trimming and J lost 1 base; unmatched junction nucleotides: 7. CDR3 sequence reads: CASSELGQVSYEQYF. CDR3 DNA: TGTGCCAGCAGCGAACTGGGACAGGTGTCCTACGAGCAGTACTTC.

The J gene is TRBJ2-1, the V gene TRBV7-3; D unclear. The CDR3 length is 13 residues. Looked up from germline, CDR1 is SGHTA and CDR2 is FQGTGA. Trimming took 1 base from V and 7 from J, leaving 8 bases between them. The CDR3 DNA reads TGTGCCAGCAGCTTAATGAGCCAGAATGAGCAGTTCTTC. Translating gives CASSLMSQNEQFF.

The V gene is TRBV3-1 (or the pseudogene TRBV3-2), the J gene TRBJ2-1, with 12 bases matching TRBD2. Germline CDR1 is LGHDT and CDR2 is YNNKEL (reference sequence). Trimming at V came to 5 bases and at J to 3 bases, leaving 5 bases not matched to a gene. This CDR3 is 16 amino acids long. The CDR3 loop is CASSSLTSGGYNEQFF. The DNA of the CDR3 is TGTGCCAGCAGCAGCCTGACTAGCGGGGGCTACAATGAGCAGTTCTTC.

This rearrangement joins TRBV6-1 to TRBJ2-7; D is possibly TRBD2 (5 bases). The CDR3 length is 16 residues. CDR1 and CDR2 from the germline V gene are MNHNS and SASEGT. Trimming took off 3 bases at V and 2 bases at J, with 17 bases between the two ends. Here the CDR3 reads CASSDSGGLPTYEQYF. The CDR3 nucleotides read TGTGCCAGCAGTGATTCGGGCGGGCTTCCTACCTACGAGCAGTACTTC.

In this sample, this clone turned up once. The chain has TRBV5-1 and TRBJ2-2, with 9 bases fitting TRBD1. CDR1 SGHRS and CDR2 YFSETQ come from the germline V gene. The CDR3 spans 15 residues. J lost 4 bases, V lost 2 bases, and 3 bases had no gene match. In DNA, the CDR3 is TGCGCCAGCAGCTTACAGGGGGCAGGCACCGGGGAGCTGTTTTTT. Its protein is CASSLQGAGTGELFF.

CDR3 sequence: CASSVSVWVSGNTIYF. The CDR3 bases are TGTGCCAGCAGTGTCTCGGTGTGGGTCTCTGGAAACACCATATATTTT. This chain joins TRBV6-1 and TRBJ1-3, with D uncertain. Trimming removed 4 bases from V and 0 bases from J, with 13 bases in between. Per the germline V gene, CDR1 is MNHNS and CDR2 is SASEGT. The CDR3 is 16 amino acids.

This rearrangement joins TRBV7-3 to TRBJ2-1; D possibly matches TRBD1 or TRBD2 (6 bases each). The CDR3 runs to 13 residues. Germline V CDR1 and CDR2: SGHTA, FQGTGA. V was cut by 5 bases and J by 9 bases, with 14 bases left in between. CDR3 coding DNA: TGTGCCAGCAGCCCAACGGGGGCAGGTGAGCAGTTCTTC. This gives the protein CASSPTGAGEQFF.

The CDR3 DNA follows: TGCGCCAGCAGCTTCAAATCCGATCAGCCCCAGCATTTT. Amino acids: CASSFKSDQPQHF. This sequence joins TRBV5-1 and TRBJ1-5; D is uncertain. The CDR3 is 13 amino acids. The germline V and J ends were trimmed by 2 bases and 5 bases, with 8 bases remaining between them. The germline V gene encodes CDR1 SGHRS and CDR2 YFSETQ.

The V gene is TRBV29-1, the J gene TRBJ2-3, with D unclear. V lost 0 bases, J lost 9 bases, and 13 bases lay in between. CDR1 and CDR2 (germline): SQVTM, ANQGSEA. This CDR3 spans 13 amino acids. The CDR3 nucleotides read TGCAGCGTTGAAGACGGGCCCGTGGGGACGCAGTATTTT. Translating it yields CSVEDGPVGTQYF.

This clone appeared once. The chain employs TRBV28 and TRBJ2-7; TRBD2 is a possible D gene (6 bases). Germline V CDR1 and CDR2: MDHEN, SYDVKM. Trimming shortened V by 6 bases and J by 3 bases, and 21 bases separated the two germline ends. There are 16 residues in the CDR3. The CDR3 DNA reads as TGTGCCAGCAGAACCACCGGGAGCATAGCGAACTACGAGCAGTACTTC. It translates to CASRTTGSIANYEQYF.